This passage covers 28 T cell receptor beta chains from one sample sequenced in a study of human T cells and chemical hapten exposure. Described time point: pre-sensitization, week 0. The treatment is: therapeutic diphenylcyclopropenone sensitization with weekly scalp DPC. TCRdb fed the RACE reads into MiXCR, producing one record per CDR3 protein. The data contain about 87,000 distinct CDR3 sequences, about 8.9% of them singletons. Sample: whole blood, taken in connection with sensitization to the hapten diphenylcyclopropenone (DPC). Receptors were obtained from a middle-aged woman with alopecia areata. Some clones in this sample may be carry-over from other donors' samples.

In its sample, this clonotype was seen many times. The rearrangement joins TRBV20-1 to TRBJ1-5; no clear D gene. The V gene's germline CDR1 is DFQATT and CDR2 SNEGSKA (reference sequence). The length of the CDR3 is 16 residues. Trimming cost V 5 bases and J 1 base, with 18 bases left between them. In nucleotides, the CDR3 is TGCAGTGCTCCCACCCTACCGGCAAGAAGCAATCAGCCCCAGCATTTT. Translation gives CSAPTLPARSNQPQHF.

Here the CDR3 reads CASSLSSNEQFF. In nucleotides, the CDR3 is TGTGCCAGCAGTTTATCGAGTAATGAGCAGTTCTTC. The chain combines TRBV27 with TRBJ2-1; D call uncertain. Germline CDR1 and CDR2: MNHEY and SMNVEV (reference sequence). CDR3 length: 12 residues. Trimming pared 0 bases from V and 7 bases from J, leaving 4 bases between.

At least ten counts were recorded for this clonotype. CDR3 DNA: TGTGCCAGCAGCTTGACTACCACTGAAGCTTTCTTT. Translating gives CASSLTTTEAFF. The rearrangement uses TRBV5-6 and TRBJ1-1, with D hard to call. Germline lookup yields CDR1 SGHDT and CDR2 YYEEEE. Trimming removed 1 base from V and 4 bases from J, with 5 bases in between. The CDR3 is 12 residues long.

This clonotype was detected ten times or more. CDR3 sequence (DNA): TGTGCCAGCAGCTATGGACAGGGCCTAGGCAATCAGCCCCAGCATTTT. This encodes CASSYGQGLGNQPQHF. V is TRBV7-2 and J is TRBJ1-5, with 8 bases fitting TRBD1. CDR3 length equals 16 residues. Germline trimming cut 4 bases from V and 2 bases from J; bases unmatched to any gene: 7. The germline gives CDR1 SGHTA, CDR2 FQGNSA.

In this sample, this clonotype turned up a few times. J is TRBJ2-5 and V is TRBV7-3; TRBD2 matches 9 bases. Germline CDR1 is SGHTA and CDR2 is FQGTGA. V shed 5 bases and J 5 bases; nucleotides not matched to a gene: 9. This CDR3 has 15 residues. CDR3 loop: CASSAGTSLGETQYF. The CDR3 DNA reads as TGTGCCAGCAGCGCCGGGACTAGCCTTGGGGAGACCCAGTACTTC. Based on the CDR3 plus reference TRBV7-3 and TRBJ2-5, the full variable domain is GAGVSQTPSNKVTEKGKYVELRCDPISGHTALYWYRQSLGQGPEFLIYFQGTGAADDSGLPNDRFFAVRPEGSVSTLKIQRTERGDSAVYLCASSAGTSLGETQYFGPGTRLLVL.

This clonotype turned up a few times. The chain employs TRBV27 and TRBJ2-3, with D uncertain. The germline CDR1 and CDR2 sequences are MNHEY and SMNVEV (reference sequence). This CDR3 has 14 residues. The V gene lost 3 bases and the J gene lost 0 bases, with 7 bases spanning the gap. The CDR3 DNA follows: TGTGCCAGCAGTTTGTACCGAAGCACAGATACGCAGTATTTT. It codes for CASSLYRSTDTQYF.

The chain has TRBV4-1 and TRBJ2-1; possibly TRBD2 for D (5 bases). The CDR3 is 16 amino acids. Germline assignment: CDR1 MGHRA and CDR2 YSYEKL. V was shortened by 1 base and J by 5 bases, with 15 bases between the two germline ends. CDR3 DNA: TGCGCCAGCAGCCAAGGGGGAGTGGGATTTGACAATGAGCAGTTCTTC. Its translation is CASSQGGVGFDNEQFF.

This clonotype was recorded many times. V is TRBV29-1 and J is TRBJ2-4, with D perhaps being TRBD1 or TRBD2 (5 bases each). V was cut by 4 bases and J by 0 bases, with 10 bases left in between. Germline V gives CDR1 SQVTM, CDR2 ANQGSEA. The CDR3 extends over 14 amino acids. The CDR3 loop is CSVVGTIAKNIQYF. In DNA, the CDR3 is TGCAGCGTTGTGGGGACCATAGCCAAAAACATTCAGTACTTC.

This clonotype was observed a handful of times. The chain is built from TRBV7-8 and TRBJ2-3; possibly TRBD1 or TRBD2 for D (5 bases each). Germline V lookup: CDR1 SGHVS, CDR2 FQNEAQ. The CDR3 length is 15 residues. The V end was cut by 5 bases, the J end by 2 bases, with 14 bases between. The CDR3 here is CASSPEGRDTDTQYF. As DNA, the CDR3 is TGTGCCAGCAGCCCCGAGGGGCGCGACACAGATACGCAGTATTTT.

The chain recombines TRBV4-2 with TRBJ1-1; 8 bases are a match to TRBD1. Germline V CDR1 and CDR2: LGHNA, YNFKEQ. The J segment lost 5 bases and the V segment lost 3 bases, leaving 11 bases of the junction unmatched. This CDR3 region has 16 residues. CDR3 protein: CASSQAGSDRGTEAFF. The CDR3, as DNA: TGTGCCAGCAGCCAGGCGGGTTCCGACAGGGGTACTGAAGCTTTCTTT.

There are many counts of this clonotype. V is TRBV29-1 and J is TRBJ2-7, with TRBD1 matching over 8 bases. CDR1 is SQVTM, CDR2 ANQGSEA, per germline. The trim removed 4 bases at V and 2 bases at J, leaving 4 bases unmatched. The CDR3 sequence is 13 residues long. Here the CDR3 reads CSVAPGQAYEQYF. CDR3 bases: TGCAGCGTTGCGCCGGGACAGGCCTACGAGCAGTACTTC.

This clonotype was recorded a few times. The rearrangement joins TRBV4-1 to TRBJ2-2; D gene unclear. The CDR3 is made up of 18 amino acids. The V gene's germline CDR1 is MGHRA and CDR2 YSYEKL. Trimming shortened V by 0 bases and J by 1 base, and 15 bases separated the two germline ends. CDR3 sequence: CASSQDMSPSENTGELFF. The CDR3 bases are TGCGCCAGCAGCCAAGATATGAGCCCCTCAGAGAACACCGGGGAGCTGTTTTTT.

At least ten counts were recorded for this clonotype. In DNA form, the CDR3 reads TGTGCCACCAAGGAGGGGGCCCCAAGGACCGGGGAGCTGTTTTTT. Its protein is CATKEGAPRTGELFF. The rearrangement links TRBV6-2 or TRBV6-3 to TRBJ2-2, with D possibly TRBD1 on 7 matching bases. CDR1 is MNHEY, CDR2 SVGEGT, per germline. V lost 10 bases, J lost 5 bases, and 20 bases lay in between. CDR3 length: 15 amino acids.

The table lists this clonotype with a few counts. The V call is TRBV6-2 or TRBV6-3, the J call TRBJ1-6; 9 bases match TRBD1. V shed 7 bases, J shed 9 bases, and the junction held 16 bases outside the gene matches. The CDR3 is 17 amino acids. Germline CDR1 is MNHEY and CDR2 is SVGEGT. The CDR3 nucleotides are TGTGCCAGCACTACAGGGGGCGCACGACGGTATGTTTCACCCCTCCACTTT. Encoded protein: CASTTGGARRYVSPLHF.

This clonotype showed up just a few times. This chain joins TRBV10-3 and TRBJ2-2; D unresolved. CDR1 and CDR2 (germline): ENHRY, SYGVKD. V was cut by 2 bases and J by 10 bases, with 5 bases left in between. This CDR3 is 11 amino acids long. CDR3 nucleotide sequence: TGTGCCATCAGTGAGGGGCAGGAGCTGTTTTTT. It specifies CAISEGQELFF.

This chain links TRBV10-3 with TRBJ2-1, with D possibly being TRBD1 (5 bases). CDR3 length: 14 amino acids. Germline V gives CDR1 ENHRY, CDR2 SYGVKD. V was clipped by 0 bases and J by 9 bases, with 12 bases between them. DNA of the CDR3: TGTGCCATCAGTGAGTCGAGCAGGGCAAGTGAGCAGTTCTTC. Its protein is CAISESSRASEQFF.

This clonotype has ten or more counts. The CDR3: CASSQISGQNSPLHF. In DNA form, the CDR3 reads TGTGCCAGCAGCCAAATCTCAGGACAAAACTCACCCCTCCACTTT. The chain couples TRBV4-2 to TRBJ1-6; TRBD1 might be the D (5 bases). The CDR3 has 15 residues. The V end lost 2 bases, the J end lost 10 bases, and 15 bases lay between the germline ends. Per germline, CDR1 LGHNA and CDR2 YNFKEQ.

The sample holds a few counts of this clonotype. The gene calls are TRBV29-1 and TRBJ2-1; 9 bases fit TRBD1. The V gene's germline CDR1 is SQVTM and CDR2 ANQGSEA. The CDR3 length is 13 residues. J gave up 5 bases and V 7 bases, and 6 bases lay outside the gene matches. DNA of the CDR3: TGCAGCGGTGGACGGACAGGGGACAATGAGCAGTTCTTC. Its translation is CSGGRTGDNEQFF.

The chain recombines TRBV4-2 with TRBJ2-7; 11 bases match TRBD2. The germline CDR1 and CDR2 sequences are LGHNA and YNFKEQ. There are 16 residues in the CDR3. J lost 1 base, V lost 3 bases, and 5 bases had no gene match. Here the CDR3 reads CASSQLTSGGSYEQYF. The CDR3 DNA follows: TGTGCCAGCAGCCAGTTAACTAGCGGGGGTTCCTACGAGCAGTACTTC.

This clonotype was observed at least ten times. This chain joins TRBV23-1 and TRBJ2-3; unclear D gene. TRBV23-1 is recorded as an ORF, its role being uncertain. V gave up 4 bases and J gave up 3 bases, with 8 bases separating them. This CDR3 spans 13 amino acids. The CDR3 DNA sequence: TGCGCCAGCAGTCGACTTTTGACAGATACGCAGTATTTT. Translation: CASSRLLTDTQYF.

This clonotype showed up many times. The chain recombines TRBV4-1 with TRBJ1-2; unclear D gene. The CDR3 sequence is 15 residues long. V was cut by 0 bases and J by 1 base, with 9 bases left in between. CDR1 MGHRA and CDR2 YSYEKL come from the germline V gene. CDR3 DNA sequence: TGCGCCAGCAGCCAAGATCGGAGCATTAACTATGGCTACACCTTC. This sequence encodes CASSQDRSINYGYTF.

This clonotype was found a few times. The chain joins TRBV7-2 to TRBJ2-6; D might be TRBD2 (7 bases). This CDR3 has 17 amino acids. Trimming pared 3 bases from V and 1 base from J, leaving 13 bases between. Per the germline V gene, CDR1 is SGHTA and CDR2 is FQGNSA. The CDR3 spells CASSLTSRGSGANVLTF. For the CDR3, the DNA is TGTGCCAGCAGCTTGACTAGCAGGGGTTCTGGGGCCAACGTCCTGACTTTC.

The sample holds many counts of this clonotype. The chain recombines TRBV25-1 with TRBJ2-3; possibly TRBD1 for D (5 bases). V was cut by 4 bases and J by 1 base, with 9 bases left in between. Germline V CDR1 and CDR2: MGHDK, SYGVNS. The length of the CDR3 is 14 residues. CDR3 sequence reads: CASSVQGRTDTQYF. The CDR3 DNA reads TGTGCCAGCAGTGTCCAGGGTCGCACAGATACGCAGTATTTT.

This clonotype has a count of ten or more. This rearrangement joins TRBV7-9 to TRBJ1-1, with 9 bases lining up with TRBD1. CDR1 is SEHNR, CDR2 FQNEAQ, per germline (reference sequence). The CDR3 sequence is 14 residues long. V lost 5 bases to trimming and J lost 6 bases; unmatched junction nucleotides: 7. The CDR3 loop reads CASSVGQGLAEAFF. CDR3 in DNA: TGTGCCAGCAGCGTGGGACAGGGACTCGCTGAAGCTTTCTTT.

There are many counts of this clonotype. The chain employs TRBV9 and TRBJ2-1; D may be TRBD2 (7 bases). V lost 4 bases and J 6 bases, leaving 17 bases between the germline ends. This CDR3 has 15 residues. Germline V gene lookup returns CDR1 SGDLS and CDR2 YYNGEE. CDR3 region: CASSSGGPGFNEQFF. The CDR3 region has the DNA TGTGCCAGCAGCTCCGGGGGGCCGGGTTTCAATGAGCAGTTCTTC.

This clonotype was picked up many times. The chain combines TRBV27 with TRBJ1-6; TRBD1 aligns across 9 bases. Germline V gene sequence: CDR1 MNHEY, CDR2 SMNVEV (reference sequence). The ends lost 4 bases at V and 7 bases at J; junction bases unmatched: 2. The CDR3 covers 14 residues. CDR3 sequence: CASSSGTGNSPLHF. As DNA, the CDR3 is TGTGCCAGCAGTTCTGGGACAGGGAATTCACCCCTCCACTTT.

This clonotype was counted at least ten times. The V and J genes are TRBV7-9 and TRBJ1-2, with 9 bases fitting TRBD1. This CDR3 contains 15 residues. The trim removed 5 bases at V and 1 base at J, leaving 5 bases unmatched. Germline-derived CDR1 and CDR2 are SEHNR and FQNEAQ (reference sequence). The CDR3 region has the DNA TGTGCCAGCAGCCGAGGACAGGGGAATAACTATGGCTACACCTTC. It is translated as CASSRGQGNNYGYTF. The complete variable domain, with remaining parts taken from reference TRBV7-9 and TRBJ1-2, reads DTGVSQNPRHKITKRGQNVTFRCDPISEHNRLYWYRQTLGQGPEFLTYFQNEAQLEKSRLLSDRFSAERPKGSFSTLEIQRTEQGDSAMYLCASSRGQGNNYGYTFGSGTRLTVV.

This clonotype occurred many times. This chain connects TRBV5-4 to TRBJ2-4, with 10 bases lining up with TRBD1. Germline-derived CDR1 and CDR2 are SGHNT and YYREEE (reference sequence). Trimming at V came to 2 bases and at J to 7 bases, leaving 3 bases not matched to a gene. The CDR3 sequence is 14 residues long. CDR3 protein: CASSFLGQGNIQYF. CDR3 nucleotides: TGTGCCAGCAGCTTTCTGGGACAGGGGAACATTCAGTACTTC.